This TCR beta chain was recorded in a study of T-cell memory formation after mild COVID-19. V dropped 7 bases and J dropped 1 base, with 10 bases sitting between them. From germline, CDR1 is ENHRY and CDR2 SYGVKD. The CDR3 consists of 13 residues. Each CDR3 protein is one row after TCRdb ran MiXCR on the 5' RACE reads. The sample gives approximately 300,000 distinct CDR3 sequences, around 8% of which show up once; approximately 23% is in the top ten. Material for sequencing was PBMCs or a T cell subset sorted from them (not recorded which). The chain combines TRBV10-3 with TRBJ1-1; the D gene is possibly TRBD1 (5 bases). The source is a man younger than 30 who had mild COVID-19 (a few samples of this study predate the infection). Cell type and time point are not known. Here the CDR3 reads CAIKDQGNTEAFF. The CDR3, as DNA: TGTGCCATCAAAGATCAGGGGAACACTGAAGCTTTCTTT.